This T cell receptor (beta chain) was identified in a study of cytomegalovirus exposure and HLA in healthy donors. Across the study: An early release of data contained about 85 million unique TCRs, which came from HLA-typed donors. Whole-study results and caveats: There were reportedly fewer N-insertions in an Asian-associated ancestry cluster than the approximately 630-donor mean, in a later analysis.

No record was made of this donor's CMV serostatus. The PCR used 60 Vbeta and 13 Jbeta primers. The method was immunoSEQ multiplex PCR; TCRdb's version includes in-frame clones alone and lacks a portion of them. The sample consists of just under 70,000 clones, roughly four fifths of them appearing once. Notes on this clone: Its antigen is unidentified.

Germline CDR1 is SGHDN and CDR2 is FVKESK. V gave up 2 bases and J gave up 1 base, with 7 bases separating them. The CDR3 runs to 14 residues. The chain carries TRBV14 and TRBJ2-3; D uncertain. This sequence originates from a human donor in good health. Sequencing input: PBMCs. CDR3 residues: CASSQPWRTDTQYF. The CDR3 DNA is TGTGCCAGCAGCCAACCGTGGCGCACAGATACGCAGTATTTT.